A single T cell receptor beta chain is shown here with its context. The antigen remains undetermined. This record comes from a study of OX40 agonist ivuxolimab in advanced cancers. About the research overall: Cancers in dose escalation were hepatocellular, melanoma, renal cell and head and neck. More than 35% of patients had received prior checkpoint inhibitor therapy.

Germline V gives CDR1 SGHRS, CDR2 YFSETQ. Trimming took 0 bases from V and 6 from J, leaving 12 bases between them. The CDR3 runs 15 residues. Study outcomes and limitations: CD4+ and CD8+ blood T cells expanded clonally by week 6 at 0.1 to 3.0 mg/kg.

Samples were taken at baseline and on day 1 of cycles 4 and 7. Measured with immunoSEQ multiplex PCR; TCRdb has only the in-frame clones, and not every one. The sample carries tens of thousands of clones, about 81% recorded once. The V and J genes are TRBV5-1 and TRBJ2-2; D remains ambiguous. This receptor was identified in an adult with an advanced solid tumor such as melanoma, head and neck, liver or kidney cancer. This sample comprised CD4+ or CD8+ T cells sorted from blood, obtained in a trial of the OX40 agonist ivuxolimab. CDR3 sequence (DNA): TGCGCCAGCAGCTTGGGGTTAGGGCTGGCCGGGGAGCTGTTTTTT. Translation gives CASSLGLGLAGELFF.